This passage covers 11 T cell receptor beta chains from one sample sequenced in a study of T cell responses to AZD1222 COVID-19 vaccine. Sequencing used immunoSEQ multiplex PCR; TCRdb keeps in-frame clones, though not all of them. The sample holds some 81,000 clones, just over 85% seen once. This specimen consisted of peripheral blood, obtained 28 days after the second AZD1222 dose. The receptor source for this set is an adult who received the AZD1222 COVID-19 vaccine.

This clone came up a few times. The chain has TRBV11-2 and TRBJ2-1; D may correspond to TRBD1 or TRBD2 (6 bases each). Germline V gene lookup returns CDR1 SGHAT and CDR2 FQNNGV. There are 14 residues in the CDR3. The germline V and J ends were trimmed by 5 bases and 10 bases, with 18 bases remaining between them. The CDR3 loop is CASSPRWGAREQFF. The CDR3 DNA sequence: TGTGCCAGCAGCCCTCGGTGGGGGGCGCGGGAGCAGTTCTTC.

The V call is TRBV4-3, the J call TRBJ2-4; D remains unclear. This CDR3 has 11 amino acids. Deletions cut 3 bases from V and 8 bases from J, with 5 bases between. Germline values: CDR1 LGHNA, CDR2 YSLEER. For the CDR3, the DNA is TGCGCCAGCAGCCACGGGTACATTCAGTACTTC. This encodes CASSHGYIQYF.

The chain couples TRBV7-3 to TRBJ2-2; no clear D gene. CDR1 SGHTA and CDR2 FQGTGA come from the germline V gene. This CDR3 is 13 amino acids long. V was cut by 4 bases and J by 6 bases, with 9 bases left in between. CDR3 protein: CASSSLGPGELFF. The CDR3 DNA follows: TGTGCCAGCAGCTCCTTGGGTCCCGGGGAGCTGTTTTTT.

The chain links TRBV2 to TRBJ2-7; D remains unclear. CDR3 size: 11 residues. The V and J ends lost 6 bases and 3 bases respectively, with 6 bases between them. The V gene's germline CDR1 is SNHLY and CDR2 FYNNEI. The CDR3 DNA reads as TGTGCCAGCAGCCAATTCTACGAGCAGTACTTC. Its protein is CASSQFYEQYF.

This clone appeared a single time. DNA for the CDR3: TGCAGCGTTGTGGCCCTAGGGAACACTGAAGCTTTCTTT. Its translation is CSVVALGNTEAFF. The chain uses TRBV29-1 and TRBJ1-1; D uncertain. The CDR3 consists of 13 residues. Trimming removed 4 bases from V and 1 base from J, with 10 bases in between. Looked up from germline, CDR1 is SQVTM and CDR2 is ANQGSEA.

The rearrangement joins TRBV6-1 to TRBJ2-3, with D perhaps matching TRBD2 (6 bases). From germline, CDR1 is MNHNS and CDR2 SASEGT. This CDR3 region has 15 residues. Trimming left V 2 bases short and J 4 bases short, with 13 bases between. Written as DNA, the CDR3 is TGTGCCAGCAGTGAAAATGGGAGGCGCGCAGATACGCAGTATTTT. It codes for CASSENGRRADTQYF.

The rearrangement uses TRBV28 and TRBJ2-7; D is undetermined. V lost 5 bases and J lost 0, with 8 bases in between. The CDR3 spans 13 residues. The germline V gene encodes CDR1 MDHEN and CDR2 SYDVKM. CDR3 amino acids: CASSNSNSYEQYF. CDR3 DNA sequence: TGTGCCAGCAGTAACAGCAACTCCTACGAGCAGTACTTC.

In this sample, this clone turned up a few times. The chain is built from TRBV29-1 and TRBJ1-2; TRBD1 is a possible D gene (5 bases). This CDR3 spans 12 amino acids. Germline V gives CDR1 SQVTM, CDR2 ANQGSEA. V shed 7 bases and J shed 0 bases, with 9 bases lying between them. The CDR3 DNA follows: TGCAGCGCCCAGGGAGCTAACTATGGCTACACCTTC. Encoded protein: CSAQGANYGYTF.

The chain combines TRBV28 with TRBJ2-2; 9 bases line up with TRBD1. CDR3 length: 16 residues. Germline CDR1 and CDR2: MDHEN and SYDVKM. The V gene end was trimmed by 6 bases and the J gene end by 3 bases; junction bases not matched to a gene: 8. The CDR3 DNA follows: TGTGCCAGCAGCCCCCCGGGACAGGGCTACACCGGGGAGCTGTTTTTT. It yields the protein CASSPPGQGYTGELFF.

V gene TRBV4-1 combines with J gene TRBJ2-3, with a tentative D call TRBD2 (5 bases). Germline V gene sequence: CDR1 MGHRA, CDR2 YSYEKL. V was trimmed by 2 bases and J by 0 bases, leaving 9 bases between them. The CDR3 runs to 15 residues. Here the CDR3 DNA reads TGCGCCAGCAGCCAAATCCGGGAAAGCACAGATACGCAGTATTTT. Protein product: CASSQIRESTDTQYF.

This clone was detected only once. The gene calls are TRBV5-6 and TRBJ1-2, with 9 bases fitting TRBD1. The V segment lost 2 bases and the J segment 3 bases; nucleotides outside the gene matches: 5. Germline lookup yields CDR1 SGHDT and CDR2 YYEEEE. This CDR3 is 15 amino acids long. The CDR3 loop reads CASSLTGGSYYGYTF. CDR3 coding DNA: TGTGCCAGCAGCTTAACAGGGGGCTCCTACTATGGCTACACCTTC.